This T cell receptor (beta chain) came from a study of OX40 agonist ivuxolimab in advanced cancers. Context from the whole study: Ivuxolimab was an agonistic, fully human IgG2 monoclonal antibody directed against OX40 (CD134), a costimulatory receptor. Intravenous ivuxolimab was administered to patients every 2 weeks at six dose levels: 0.01, 0.1, 0.3, 1.5, 3 and 10 mg/kg. Of the roughly 51 patients in dose escalation, 19 had hepatocellular carcinoma, approximately 15 had melanoma, 9 had renal cell carcinoma and 9 had head and neck cancer. The dose-escalation cohort was about 87% male with a mean age of approximately 59 years, ranging from roughly 20 to 85. Patients were allowed to have had prior anti-PD-1, anti-PD-L1 or anti-CTLA-4 therapy, and 30% to 40% of the dose-escalation patients had previously received checkpoint inhibitors. Partial responses were achieved by three dose-escalation patients, of whom one had hepatocellular carcinoma and two had cutaneous melanoma. Peripheral TCRbeta sequencing was intended to test whether TCR sequence diversity was altered and clonal T-cell expansion was caused by ivuxolimab. The paper covers the monotherapy dose-escalation part of the phase I ivuxolimab trial, which included N of about 50 patients.

To sequence the TCRbeta CDR3 region, genomic DNA was isolated from the sorted cells. The immunoSEQ Assay was used to sequence the TCRbeta CDR3 regions. TCRdb's version of the immuneACCESS table is confined to in-frame rearrangements and falls short of the full clone set. An unresolved V gene accounts for under half of the shortfall where checked; the remainder is of unknown origin. The sample table contains almost 45,000 clones; only one count was recorded for roughly 86% of them. Roughly 18% of the sample is held by the ten biggest clonotypes. Looking up the germline V gene (reference sequence) yields CDR1 LNHDA and CDR2 SQIVND. V is shortened by 1 base, J by 1 base, and the region joining them spans 13 bases. The CDR3, from cysteine to phenylalanine, totals 16 residues. Only CDR3 DNA is held: 48 bases, read in frame from base 1. To note about this clone: Its antigen remains unidentified. No much larger clone is present one base from it, and per-base qualities are unavailable.

Patients with autoimmune disease history or receiving systemic immunosuppression were excluded from the trial. Peripheral blood for TCR sequencing was drawn from every dose cohort at baseline, at cycle 4 day 1 and at cycle 7 day 1. The samples were drawn from a first-in-human, open-label, multicenter phase I dose-escalation trial of ivuxolimab. The trial enrolled adults with locally advanced or metastatic head and neck squamous cell, hepatocellular, melanoma or renal cell carcinoma. Before TCR sequencing, CD4+ and CD8+ T cells were separately sorted from peripheral blood. Broader findings and caveats from the paper: Antigen specificity was not determined for the clonally expanded peripheral T cells. After ivuxolimab, CD8+ T cells had more expanded clones than CD4+ T cells on average. Low levels of normalized T-cell clonal expansion were also shown by some nonresponding patients. At doses of 0.1 to 3.0 mg/kg, clonal expansion of both CD4+ and CD8+ blood T cells was observed from baseline to week 6. In the 0.1-3.0 mg/kg groups, partial responders had among the lowest normalized peripheral clonal expansion, particularly in CD8+ T cells.

The starting material was CD4+ or CD8+ T cells sorted from blood, obtained in a trial of the OX40 agonist ivuxolimab. The rearrangement joined TRBV19 to TRBJ1-1; there is no confident call for the D gene. The receptor was isolated from an adult with an advanced solid tumor such as melanoma, head and neck, liver or kidney cancer. For the CDR3, the sequence is CASSIAKADSNTEAFF. DNA sequence: TGTGCCAGTAGTATAGCTAAGGCAGACTCGAACACTGAAGCTTTCTTT.